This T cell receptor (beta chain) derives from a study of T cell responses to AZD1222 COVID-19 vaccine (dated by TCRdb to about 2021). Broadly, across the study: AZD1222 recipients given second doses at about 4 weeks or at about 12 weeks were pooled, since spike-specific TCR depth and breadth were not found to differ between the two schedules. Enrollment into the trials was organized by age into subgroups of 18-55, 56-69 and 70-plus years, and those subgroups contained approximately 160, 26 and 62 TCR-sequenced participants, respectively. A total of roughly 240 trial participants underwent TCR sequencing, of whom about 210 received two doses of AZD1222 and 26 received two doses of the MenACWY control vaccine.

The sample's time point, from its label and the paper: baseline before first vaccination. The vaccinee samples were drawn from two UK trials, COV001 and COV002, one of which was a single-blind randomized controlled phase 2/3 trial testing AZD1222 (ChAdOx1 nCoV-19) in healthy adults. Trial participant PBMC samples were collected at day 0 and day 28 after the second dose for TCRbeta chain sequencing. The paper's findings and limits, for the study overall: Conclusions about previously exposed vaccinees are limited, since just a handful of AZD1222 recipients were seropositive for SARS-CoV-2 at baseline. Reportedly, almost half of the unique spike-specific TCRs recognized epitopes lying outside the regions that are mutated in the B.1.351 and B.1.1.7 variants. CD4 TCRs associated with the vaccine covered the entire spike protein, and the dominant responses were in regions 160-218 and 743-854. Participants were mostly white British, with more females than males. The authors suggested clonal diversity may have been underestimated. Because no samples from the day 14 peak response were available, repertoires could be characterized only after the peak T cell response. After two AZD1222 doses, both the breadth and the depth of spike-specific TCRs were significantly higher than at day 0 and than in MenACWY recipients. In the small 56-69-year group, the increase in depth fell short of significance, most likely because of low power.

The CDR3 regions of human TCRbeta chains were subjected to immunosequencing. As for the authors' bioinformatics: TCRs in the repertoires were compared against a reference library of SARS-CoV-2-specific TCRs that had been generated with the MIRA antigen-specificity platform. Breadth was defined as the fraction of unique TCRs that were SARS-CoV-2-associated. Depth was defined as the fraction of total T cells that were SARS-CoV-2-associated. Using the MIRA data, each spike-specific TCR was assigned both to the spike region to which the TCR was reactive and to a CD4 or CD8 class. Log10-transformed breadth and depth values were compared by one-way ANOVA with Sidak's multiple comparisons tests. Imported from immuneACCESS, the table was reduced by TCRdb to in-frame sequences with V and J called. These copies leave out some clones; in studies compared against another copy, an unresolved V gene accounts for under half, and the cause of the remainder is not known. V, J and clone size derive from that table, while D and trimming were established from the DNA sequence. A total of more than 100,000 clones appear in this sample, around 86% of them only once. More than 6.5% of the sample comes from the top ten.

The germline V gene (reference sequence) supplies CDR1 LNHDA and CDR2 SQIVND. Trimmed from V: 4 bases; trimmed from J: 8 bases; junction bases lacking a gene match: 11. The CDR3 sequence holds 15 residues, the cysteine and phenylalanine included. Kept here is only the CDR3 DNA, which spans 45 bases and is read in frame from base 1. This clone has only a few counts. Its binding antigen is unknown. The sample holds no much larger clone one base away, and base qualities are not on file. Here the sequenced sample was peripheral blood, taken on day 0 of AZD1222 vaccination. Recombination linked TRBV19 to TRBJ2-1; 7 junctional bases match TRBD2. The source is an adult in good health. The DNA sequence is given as TGTGCCAGTAGTAAGAACCGGGGGGTGGCCGATGAGCAGTTCTTC. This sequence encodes CASSKNRGVADEQFF.